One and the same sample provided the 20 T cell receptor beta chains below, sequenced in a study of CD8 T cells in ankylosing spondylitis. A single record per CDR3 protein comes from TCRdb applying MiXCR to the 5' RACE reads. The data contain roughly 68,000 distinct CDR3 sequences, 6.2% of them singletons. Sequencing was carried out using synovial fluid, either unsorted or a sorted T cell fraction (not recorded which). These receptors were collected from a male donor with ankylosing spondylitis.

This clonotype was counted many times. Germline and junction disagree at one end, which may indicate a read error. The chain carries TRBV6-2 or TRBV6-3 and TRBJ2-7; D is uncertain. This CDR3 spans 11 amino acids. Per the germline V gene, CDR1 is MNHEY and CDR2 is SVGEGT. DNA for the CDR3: TGTGCCAGCAGATACTTCTACGAGCAGTACTTC. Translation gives CASRYFYEQYF.

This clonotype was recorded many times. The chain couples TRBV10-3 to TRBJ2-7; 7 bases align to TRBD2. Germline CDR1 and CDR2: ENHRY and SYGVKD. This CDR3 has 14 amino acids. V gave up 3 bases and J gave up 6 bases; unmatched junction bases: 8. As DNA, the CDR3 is TGTGCCATCAGTGATCTCGCGGGAGTAAGCGAGCAGTACTTC. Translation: CAISDLAGVSEQYF.

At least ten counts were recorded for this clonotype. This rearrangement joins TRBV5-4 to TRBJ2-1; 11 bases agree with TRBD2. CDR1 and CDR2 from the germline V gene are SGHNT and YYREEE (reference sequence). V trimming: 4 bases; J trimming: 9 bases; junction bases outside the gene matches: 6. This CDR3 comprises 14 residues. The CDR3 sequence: CASSLSGRGREQFF. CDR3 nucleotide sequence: TGTGCCAGCAGCCTTAGCGGGAGGGGGCGTGAGCAGTTCTTC.

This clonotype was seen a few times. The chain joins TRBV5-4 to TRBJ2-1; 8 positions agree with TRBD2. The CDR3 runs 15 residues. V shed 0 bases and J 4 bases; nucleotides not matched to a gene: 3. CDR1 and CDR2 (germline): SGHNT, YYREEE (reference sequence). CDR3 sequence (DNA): TGTGCCAGCAGCTTGGTGAGCGGGGGATACAATGAGCAGTTCTTC. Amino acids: CASSLVSGGYNEQFF.

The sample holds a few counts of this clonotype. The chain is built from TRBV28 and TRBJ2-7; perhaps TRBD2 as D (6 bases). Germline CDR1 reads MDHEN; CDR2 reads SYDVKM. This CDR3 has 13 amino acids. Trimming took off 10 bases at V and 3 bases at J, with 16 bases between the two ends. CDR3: CATVTGLSYEQYF. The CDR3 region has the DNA TGTGCCACCGTAACGGGACTTAGCTACGAGCAGTACTTC.

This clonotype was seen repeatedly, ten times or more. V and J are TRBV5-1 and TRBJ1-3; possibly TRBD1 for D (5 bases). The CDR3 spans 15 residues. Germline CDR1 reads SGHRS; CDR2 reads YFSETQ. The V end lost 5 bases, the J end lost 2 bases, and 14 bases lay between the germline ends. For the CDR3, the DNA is TGCGCCAGCAGGGGAGGAGGACAAGCTGGAAACACCATATATTTT. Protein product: CASRGGGQAGNTIYF.

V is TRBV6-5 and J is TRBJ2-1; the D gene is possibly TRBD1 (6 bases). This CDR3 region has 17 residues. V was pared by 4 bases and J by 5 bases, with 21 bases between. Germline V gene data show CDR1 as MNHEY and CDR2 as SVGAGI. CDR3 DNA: TGTGCCAGCAGTTCGGTTCTGGGGGCGTGGGCGGACAATGAGCAGTTCTTC. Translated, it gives CASSSVLGAWADNEQFF.

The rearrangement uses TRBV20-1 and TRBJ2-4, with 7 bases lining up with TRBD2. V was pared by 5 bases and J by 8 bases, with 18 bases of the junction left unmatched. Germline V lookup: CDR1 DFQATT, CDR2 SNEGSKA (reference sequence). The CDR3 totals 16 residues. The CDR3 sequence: CSAGGTGGRTEDIQYF. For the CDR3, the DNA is TGCAGTGCTGGGGGGACCGGCGGGAGAACCGAGGACATTCAGTACTTC.

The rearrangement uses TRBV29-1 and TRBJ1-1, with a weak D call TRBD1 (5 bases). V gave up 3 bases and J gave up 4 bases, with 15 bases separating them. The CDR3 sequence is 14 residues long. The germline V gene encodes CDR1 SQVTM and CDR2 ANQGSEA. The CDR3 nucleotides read TGCAGCGTTGATGTCCCCAGGGAGGCCACTGAAGCTTTCTTT. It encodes CSVDVPREATEAFF.

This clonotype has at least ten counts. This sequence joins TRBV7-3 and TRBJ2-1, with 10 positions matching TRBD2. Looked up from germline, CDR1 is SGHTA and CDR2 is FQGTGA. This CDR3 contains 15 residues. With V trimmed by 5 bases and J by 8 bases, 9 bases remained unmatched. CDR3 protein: CASSLGIAGGDEQFF. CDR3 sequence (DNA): TGTGCCAGCAGCCTCGGGATAGCGGGAGGTGATGAGCAGTTCTTC.

In DNA, the CDR3 is TGTGCCAGCAGTCCGACCGGGACTAGCGGGGCGAGTGTCTCCTACAATGAGCAGTTCTTC. This gives the protein CASSPTGTSGASVSYNEQFF. The chain couples TRBV27 to TRBJ2-1; 13 nucleotides align to TRBD2. Germline CDR1 is MNHEY and CDR2 is SMNVEV (reference sequence). The V segment lost 5 bases and the J segment 0 bases; nucleotides outside the gene matches: 13. The CDR3 loop spans 20 amino acids.

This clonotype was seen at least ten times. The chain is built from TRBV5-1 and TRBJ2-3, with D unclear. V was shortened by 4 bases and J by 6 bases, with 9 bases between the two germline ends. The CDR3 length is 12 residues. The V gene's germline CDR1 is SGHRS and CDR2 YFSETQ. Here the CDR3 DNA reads TGCGCCAGCAGCCCATCTAGGGATACGCAGTATTTT. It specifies CASSPSRDTQYF.

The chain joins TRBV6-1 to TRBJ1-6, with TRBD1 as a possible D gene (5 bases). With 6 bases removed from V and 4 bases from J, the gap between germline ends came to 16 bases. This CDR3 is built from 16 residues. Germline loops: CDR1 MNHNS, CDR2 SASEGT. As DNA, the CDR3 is TGTGCCAGCAGATTCCGGGGGGGTGAGTATAATTCACCCCTCCACTTT. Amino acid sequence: CASRFRGGEYNSPLHF.

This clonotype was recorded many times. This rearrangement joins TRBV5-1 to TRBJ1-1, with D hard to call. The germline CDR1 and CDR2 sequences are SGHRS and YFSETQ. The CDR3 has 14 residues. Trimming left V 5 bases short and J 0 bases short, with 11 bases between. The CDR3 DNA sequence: TGCGCCAGCAGTAAATATGAGATGAACACTGAAGCTTTCTTT. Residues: CASSKYEMNTEAFF. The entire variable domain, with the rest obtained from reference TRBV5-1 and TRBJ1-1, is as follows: KAGVTQTPRYLIKTRGQQVTLSCSPISGHRSVSWYQQTPGQGLQFLFEYFSETQRNKGNFPGRFSGRQFSNSRSEMNVSTLELGDSALYLCASSKYEMNTEAFFGQGTRLTVV.

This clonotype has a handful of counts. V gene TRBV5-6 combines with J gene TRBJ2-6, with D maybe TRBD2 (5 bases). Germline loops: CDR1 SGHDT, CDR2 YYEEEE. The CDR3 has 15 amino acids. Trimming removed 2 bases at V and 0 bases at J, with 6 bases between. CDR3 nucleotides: TGTGCCAGCAGCTTAGGGAGCTCTGGGGCCAACGTCCTGACTTTC. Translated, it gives CASSLGSSGANVLTF.

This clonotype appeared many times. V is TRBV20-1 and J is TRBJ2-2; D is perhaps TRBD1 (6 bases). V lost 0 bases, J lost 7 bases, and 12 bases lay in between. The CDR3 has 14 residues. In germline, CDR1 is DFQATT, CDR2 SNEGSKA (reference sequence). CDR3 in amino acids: CSARDIGGHGELFF. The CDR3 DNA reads TGCAGTGCTAGAGATATAGGGGGTCACGGGGAGCTGTTTTTT.

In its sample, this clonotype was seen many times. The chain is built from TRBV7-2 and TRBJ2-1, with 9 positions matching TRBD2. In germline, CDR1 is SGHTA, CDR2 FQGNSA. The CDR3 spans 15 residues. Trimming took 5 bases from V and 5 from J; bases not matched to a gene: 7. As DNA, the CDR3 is TGTGCCAGCAGCCCTACTAGCGGGTTTGACAATGAGCAGTTCTTC. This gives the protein CASSPTSGFDNEQFF.

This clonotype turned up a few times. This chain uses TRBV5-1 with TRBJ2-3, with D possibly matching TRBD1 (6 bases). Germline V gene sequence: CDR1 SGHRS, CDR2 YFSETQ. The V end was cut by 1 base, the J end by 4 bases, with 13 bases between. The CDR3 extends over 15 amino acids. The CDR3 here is CASSLQGIGADTQYF. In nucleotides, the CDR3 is TGCGCCAGCAGCTTGCAGGGGATAGGCGCAGATACGCAGTATTTT.

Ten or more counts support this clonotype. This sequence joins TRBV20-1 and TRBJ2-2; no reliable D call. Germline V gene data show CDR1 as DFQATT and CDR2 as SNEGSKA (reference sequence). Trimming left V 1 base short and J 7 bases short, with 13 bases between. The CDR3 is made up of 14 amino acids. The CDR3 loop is CSARGGALGGELFF. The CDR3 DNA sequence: TGCAGTGCTAGAGGGGGTGCCCTGGGCGGGGAGCTGTTTTTT.

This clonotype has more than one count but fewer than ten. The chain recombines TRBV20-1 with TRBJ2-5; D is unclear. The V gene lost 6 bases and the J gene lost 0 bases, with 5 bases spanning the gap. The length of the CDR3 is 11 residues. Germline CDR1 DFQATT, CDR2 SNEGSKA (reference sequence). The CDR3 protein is CSAQDQETQYF. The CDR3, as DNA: TGCAGTGCCCAGGACCAAGAGACCCAGTACTTC.